This T cell receptor beta chain was retrieved from a study of blood T cell repertoires in COVID-19. This CDR3 is 13 amino acids long. Germline CDR1 and CDR2: SGHTA and FQGTGA. Between the trimmed V and J ends, which lost 5 bases and 3 bases, there was a span of 10 bases. The method was immunoSEQ multiplex PCR; TCRdb's version includes in-frame clones alone and lacks a portion of them. The sample records 60,000 to 90,000 clones, approximately 80% being singletons. Sequencing was performed on peripheral blood. V usage is TRBV7-3 and J usage is TRBJ1-1; D is unresolved. The clonotype originates from a woman in her forties or fifties with acute or convalescent COVID-19. The CDR3 bases are TGTGCCAGCAGCCGGCGCGCGGACACTGAAGCTTTCTTT. Protein: CASSRRADTEAFF.